The sequence of this TCR beta chain was determined in a study of blood T cell repertoires in COVID-19. Study-level background: PBMCs, B-cell-depleted T cells, or T cells provided the cDNA or gDNA that made up the material.

In the authors' methods: Researchers report that nucleated cell counts were estimated from reference gene primer amplification. Libraries were prepared by immunoSEQ multiplex PCR; TCRdb keeps only in-frame clonotypes and omits some of them. V and J calls and clone size are copied from that table; D and trimming were computed from the DNA. The table shows approximately 160,000 clones, with roughly 86% occurring only once. The sequenced sample consisted of peripheral blood. The TCR was taken from a man in his forties or fifties who had recovered from COVID-19.

The CDR3 loop is CASRLAGGWNEQFF. For the CDR3, the DNA is TGTGCCAGCAGGCTAGCGGGAGGTTGGAATGAGCAGTTCTTC. The genes are TRBV28 and TRBJ2-1; 11 bases are shared with TRBD2. The V gene's germline CDR1 is MDHEN and CDR2 SYDVKM. This CDR3 is 14 amino acids long. J gave up 7 bases and V 6 bases, and 5 bases lay outside the gene matches.